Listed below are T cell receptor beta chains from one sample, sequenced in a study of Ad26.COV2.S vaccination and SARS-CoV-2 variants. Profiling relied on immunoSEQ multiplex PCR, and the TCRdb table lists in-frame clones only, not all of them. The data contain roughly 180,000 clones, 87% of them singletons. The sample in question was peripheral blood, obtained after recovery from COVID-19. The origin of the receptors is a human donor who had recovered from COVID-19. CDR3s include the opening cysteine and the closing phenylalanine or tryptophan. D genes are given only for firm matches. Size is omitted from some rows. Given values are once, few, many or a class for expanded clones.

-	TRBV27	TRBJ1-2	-	TGTGCCAGCTCAATGAGGGGGGCGGATGGCTACACCTTC	CASSMRGADGYTF
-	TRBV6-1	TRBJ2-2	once	TGTGCCAGCAGCTCCTTCGGGTTGAACACCGGGGAGCTGTTTTTT	CASSSFGLNTGELFF
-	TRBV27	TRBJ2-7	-	TGTGCCAGCAGTCCTCGGACGGTTATTTACGAGCAGTACTTC	CASSPRTVIYEQYF
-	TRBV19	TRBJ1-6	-	TGTGCCAGTAGTGCGGGGTACAATTCACCCCTCCACTTT	CASSAGYNSPLHF
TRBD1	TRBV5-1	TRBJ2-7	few	TGCGCCAGCAGCTTGGGCAGCTCCGGGACAGCGGACTACGAGCAGTACTTC	CASSLGSSGTADYEQYF
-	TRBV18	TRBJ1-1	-	TGTGCCAGCTCCTTGAGACAGGAGAACACTGAAGCTTTCTTT	CASSLRQENTEAFF
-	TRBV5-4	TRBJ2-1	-	TGTGCCAGCAGCTTGTACTACAATGAGCAGTTCTTC	CASSLYYNEQFF
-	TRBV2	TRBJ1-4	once	TGTGCCAGCAGTGGACAGGCAGGGGAAAAACTGTTTTTT	CASSGQAGEKLFF
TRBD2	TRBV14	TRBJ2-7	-	TGTGCCAGCGGGAGCTTCGGACTAGCGGAACTAATCTACGAGCAGTACTTC	CASGSFGLAELIYEQYF
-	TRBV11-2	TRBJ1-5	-	TGTGCCAGCAGCTTAGAAGGATATCAGCCCCAGCATTTT	CASSLEGYQPQHF
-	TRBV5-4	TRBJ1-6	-	TGTGCCAGCAGCTTGGACACCTCCTATAATTCACCCCTCCACTTT	CASSLDTSYNSPLHF
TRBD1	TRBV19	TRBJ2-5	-	TGTGCCAGTGGGGACAGCCAAGAGACCCAGTACTTC	CASGDSQETQYF
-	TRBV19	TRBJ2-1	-	TGTGCCAGTACGAAGGGGGGAGACTACAATGAGCAGTTCTTC	CASTKGGDYNEQFF
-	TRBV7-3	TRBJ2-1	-	TGTGCCAGCAGCCAGGGCAGGTTGGATGAGCAGTTCTTC	CASSQGRLDEQFF
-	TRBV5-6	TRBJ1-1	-	TGTGCCAGCAGCCGGTCCCAGGCGGGGAACACTGAAGCTTTCTTT	CASSRSQAGNTEAFF
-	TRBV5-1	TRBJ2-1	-	TGCGCCAGCAGTCAGGACAGGCTAGCGGCTTACAATGAGCAGTTCTTC	CASSQDRLAAYNEQFF
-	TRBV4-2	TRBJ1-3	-	TGTGCCAGCAGCCAAGAGGGCAGCGGCTCTGGAAACACCATATATTTT	CASSQEGSGSGNTIYF
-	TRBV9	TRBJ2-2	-	TGTGCCAGCAGTCCAGGGGGGGGCTCTGTCCGGGAGCTGTTTTTT	CASSPGGGSVRELFF
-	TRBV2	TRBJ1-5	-	TGTGCCAGCAGTGAAGCGGTTGGGGGGGTAAATCAGCCCCAGCATTTT	CASSEAVGGVNQPQHF
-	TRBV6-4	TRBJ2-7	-	TGTGCCAGCAGTACTAGCTACGAGCAGTACTTC	CASSTSYEQYF
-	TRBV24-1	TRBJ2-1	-	TGTGCCACCAGTGATTCCCAGGGAGCGCCCAATGAGCAGTTCTTC	CATSDSQGAPNEQFF
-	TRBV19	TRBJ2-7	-	TGTGCCAGTAGTCGGACAATGAGCTCCTACGAGCAGTACTTC	CASSRTMSSYEQYF
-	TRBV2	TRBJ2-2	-	TGTGCCAGCATACTAGTGTTGAACACCGGGGAGCTGTTTTTT	CASILVLNTGELFF
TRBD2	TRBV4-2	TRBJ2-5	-	TGTGCCAGCAGCCAACCCCGGGGGGGCCGGGAGACCCAGTACTTC	CASSQPRGGRETQYF
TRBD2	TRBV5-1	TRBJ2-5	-	TGCGCCAGCAGCGAGGGGACTAGCGGGTCGCAAGAGACCCAGTACTTC	CASSEGTSGSQETQYF
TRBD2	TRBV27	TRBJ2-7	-	TGTGCCAGCAGTCCACGACTAGCGGGCCTCTCCGAGCAGTACTTC	CASSPRLAGLSEQYF
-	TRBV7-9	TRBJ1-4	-	TGTGCCAGCAGCTCCATGGGGACGGCGGGAAAACTGTTTTTT	CASSSMGTAGKLFF
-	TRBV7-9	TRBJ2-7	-	TGTGCCAGCAGCAACAACTACGAGCAGTACTTC	CASSNNYEQYF
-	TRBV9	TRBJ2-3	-	TGTGCCAGCAGCGTAGGGTACCAAAACCAAGACACAGATACGCAGTATTTT	CASSVGYQNQDTDTQYF
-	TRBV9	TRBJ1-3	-	TGTGCCAGCAGCGTAGGGGACCGATTAGGAAACACCATATATTTT	CASSVGDRLGNTIYF
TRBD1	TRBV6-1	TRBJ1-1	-	TGTGCCAGCAGTGACGGGACAGGGGGGAGAATAATGACTGAAGCTTTCTTT	CASSDGTGGRIMTEAFF
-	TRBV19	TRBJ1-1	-	TGTGCCAGTAGTCGGCAGTACACTGAAGCTTTCTTT	CASSRQYTEAFF
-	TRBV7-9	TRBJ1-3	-	TGTGCCAGCAGCTTAGAACGGACGGTGAGCTCTGGAAACACCATATATTTT	CASSLERTVSSGNTIYF
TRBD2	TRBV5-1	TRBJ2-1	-	TGCGCCAGCTGGACTAGCGGGCCGGATGAGCAGTTCTTC	CASWTSGPDEQFF
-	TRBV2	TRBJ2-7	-	TGTGCCAGCAGTGACCCCCTAGCCGGGTACGAGCAGTACTTC	CASSDPLAGYEQYF
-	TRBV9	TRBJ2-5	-	TGTGCCAGCAGCGTCGAGTCGTTCTCTGTGGAGACCCAGTACTTC	CASSVESFSVETQYF
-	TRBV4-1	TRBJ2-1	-	TGCGCCAGCAGCCAAGGGCTAGCGTACTACAATGAGCAGTTCTTC	CASSQGLAYYNEQFF
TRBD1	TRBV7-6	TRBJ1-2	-	TGTGCCAGCAGCTTAGAGCCCGGGACAGGGGCAGGCTACACCTTC	CASSLEPGTGAGYTF
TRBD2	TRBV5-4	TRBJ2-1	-	TGTGCCAGCAGCTCAGGGGGACTAGCCATCAATGAGCAGTTCTTC	CASSSGGLAINEQFF
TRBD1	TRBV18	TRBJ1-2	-	TGTGCCAGCTCACCATCGGACAGGGGGTCGGGTGGCTACACCTTC	CASSPSDRGSGGYTF
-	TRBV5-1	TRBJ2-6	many	TGCGCCAGCAGCTTGGGTGTTCTCTCTGGGGCCAACGTCCTGACTTTC	CASSLGVLSGANVLTF
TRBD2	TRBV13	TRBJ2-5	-	TGTGCCAGCAGCCCCTTAGGGCTAGCGGGGGCCCAAGAGACCCAGTACTTC	CASSPLGLAGAQETQYF
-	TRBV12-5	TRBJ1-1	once	TGTGCTAGTGGAGTAGACGGGAGGGCCACTGAAGCTTTCTTT	CASGVDGRATEAFF
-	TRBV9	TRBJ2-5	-	TGTGCCAGCAGCCCGCGCCTCTTGGGGGCAGAGACCCAGTACTTC	CASSPRLLGAETQYF
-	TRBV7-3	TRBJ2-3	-	TGTGCCAGCAGCTCCCCAGGGAGTCAGCCAGATACGCAGTATTTT	CASSSPGSQPDTQYF
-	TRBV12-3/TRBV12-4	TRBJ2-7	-	TGTGCCAGCAGTTATGGAGACCTCTACGAGCAGTACTTC	CASSYGDLYEQYF
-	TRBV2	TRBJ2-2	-	TGTGCCAGCAGTGAACGGGGGGCGGCAACCGGGGAGCTGTTTTTT	CASSERGAATGELFF
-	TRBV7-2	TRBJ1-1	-	TGTGCCAGCAGCCCCGGAAAAGGACGGACTGAAGCTTTCTTT	CASSPGKGRTEAFF
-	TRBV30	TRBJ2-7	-	TGTGCCTGGAGTGTACTGAGCGAGCAGTACTTC	CAWSVLSEQYF
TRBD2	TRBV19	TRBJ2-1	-	TGTGCCAGTAGCCGAGAAAGCGGGAGCTCCTACAATGAGCAGTTCTTC	CASSRESGSSYNEQFF
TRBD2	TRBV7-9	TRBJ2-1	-	TGTGCCAGCAGCCCCCATAGCGGGAGCTCCTACAATGAGCAGTTCTTC	CASSPHSGSSYNEQFF
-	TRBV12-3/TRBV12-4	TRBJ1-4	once	TGTGCCAGCAGTTGGGGGGATAATGAAAAACTGTTTTTT	CASSWGDNEKLFF